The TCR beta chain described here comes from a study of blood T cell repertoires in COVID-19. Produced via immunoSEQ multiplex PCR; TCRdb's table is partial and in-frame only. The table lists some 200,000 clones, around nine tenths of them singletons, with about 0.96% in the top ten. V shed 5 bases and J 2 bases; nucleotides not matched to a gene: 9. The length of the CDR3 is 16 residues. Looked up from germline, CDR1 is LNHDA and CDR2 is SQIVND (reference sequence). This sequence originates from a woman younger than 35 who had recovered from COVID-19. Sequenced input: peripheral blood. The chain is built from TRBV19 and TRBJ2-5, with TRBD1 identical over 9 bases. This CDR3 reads CASSWGQGRRQETQYF. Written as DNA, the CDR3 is TGTGCCAGTAGTTGGGGACAGGGAAGAAGACAAGAGACCCAGTACTTC.